Following are 12 T cell receptor beta chains from one sample sequenced in a study of shared T cell receptors in the human thymus. Sequencing was performed with immunoSEQ multiplex PCR; in TCRdb, only in-frame clones are kept and a portion is missing. Of hundreds of thousands of clones listed, about 87% are singletons. These data are also associated with another study on human thymus T cells.

The sequenced material came from thymocytes. These receptor sequences come from a boy in the first two years of life with a congenital heart defect.

CDR3 sequence reads: CASSFTSSSYEQYF. In nucleotides, the CDR3 is TGTGCCAGCAGTTTTACTAGTAGCTCCTACGAGCAGTACTTC. The chain links TRBV27 to TRBJ2-7; D perhaps matches TRBD2 (5 bases). The CDR3 is 14 residues long. V was trimmed by 3 bases and J by 0 bases, leaving 9 bases between them. Germline V gene sequence: CDR1 MNHEY, CDR2 SMNVEV (reference sequence).

This chain joins TRBV29-1 and TRBJ1-2; D is perhaps TRBD1 (5 bases). Looked up from germline, CDR1 is SQVTM and CDR2 is ANQGSEA. The length of the CDR3 is 12 residues. The CDR3 spells CSVTGTFYGYTF. CDR3 nucleotides: TGCAGTGTTACCGGGACTTTCTATGGCTACACCTTC. The whole variable domain, remainder taken from reference TRBV29-1 and TRBJ1-2, is SAVISQKPSRDICQRGTSLTIQCQVDSQVTMMFWYRQQPGQSLTLIATANQGSEATYESGFVIDKFPISRPNLTFSTLTVSNMSPEDSSIYLCSVTGTFYGYTFGSGTRLTVV.

The chain has TRBV5-6 and TRBJ2-6; the D gene is possibly TRBD2 (5 bases). The CDR3 spans 14 residues. Trimming took 4 bases from V and 0 from J, leaving 5 bases between them. The germline CDR1 and CDR2 sequences are SGHDT and YYEEEE. In DNA, the CDR3 is TGTGCCAGCAGCCGGGACTCTGGGGCCAACGTCCTGACTTTC. This gives the protein CASSRDSGANVLTF. The variable domain in full, with the rest retrieved from reference TRBV5-6 and TRBJ2-6, is DAGVTQSPTHLIKTRGQQVTLRCSPKSGHDTVSWYQQALGQGPQFIFQYYEEEERQRGNFPDRFSGHQFPNYSSELNVNALLLGDSALYLCASSRDSGANVLTFGAGSRLTVL.

The CDR3 loop is CASSKQGSMNTEAFF. The CDR3 nucleotides are TGTGCCAGCAGCAAACAGGGATCCATGAACACTGAAGCTTTCTTT. This rearrangement joins TRBV7-9 to TRBJ1-1; D might be TRBD1 (6 bases). CDR1 and CDR2 (germline): SEHNR, FQNEAQ (reference sequence). Trimming cost V 5 bases and J 0 bases, with 13 bases left between them. The CDR3 consists of 15 residues.

CDR3 residues: CASSTSYEQYF. The CDR3 region has the DNA TGTGCCAGCAGTACTTCCTACGAGCAGTACTTC. This rearrangement joins TRBV21-1 to TRBJ2-7; the table's D gene call, TRBD2, was not cross checked with the DNA. TRBV21-1 is marked as a pseudogene. The CDR3 sequence is 11 residues long.

This chain uses TRBV5-1 with TRBJ2-3; 9 bases are shared with TRBD2. Germline CDR1 is SGHRS and CDR2 is YFSETQ. J gave up 6 bases and V 1 base, and 6 bases lay outside the gene matches. This CDR3 has 15 residues. The CDR3 protein is CASSLRRGGPDTQYF. In DNA, the CDR3 is TGCGCCAGCAGCTTGAGGCGGGGGGGCCCGGATACGCAGTATTTT.

CDR3 region: CASSLAGVGNTEAFF. The CDR3, as DNA: TGTGCCAGCAGCTTGGCCGGGGTAGGAAACACTGAAGCTTTCTTT. This sequence joins TRBV5-5 and TRBJ1-1; D gene unclear. Germline V gives CDR1 SGHKS, CDR2 YYEKEE (reference sequence). The ends were cut back, 0 bases at V and 2 bases at J, with 11 bases in the middle. The CDR3 is made up of 15 amino acids.

The V call is TRBV2, the J call TRBJ2-7, with 12 bases fitting TRBD2. Germline loops: CDR1 SNHLY, CDR2 FYNNEI. J was trimmed by 5 bases and V by 8 bases; bases with no gene match: 7. This CDR3 region has 14 residues. The CDR3 bases are TGTGCCAGCCTTACTCTAGCGGGAGGGAACGAGCAGTACTTC. It specifies CASLTLAGGNEQYF. The complete variable domain, with remaining parts taken from reference TRBV2 and TRBJ2-7, reads EPEVTQTPSHQVTQMGQEVILRCVPISNHLYFYWYRQILGQKVEFLVSFYNNEISEKSEIFDDQFSVERPDGSNFTLKIRSTKLEDSAMYFCASLTLAGGNEQYFGPGTRLTVT.

The rearrangement uses TRBV19 and TRBJ2-1; D is perhaps TRBD2 (6 bases). The germline V gene has CDR1 LNHDA and CDR2 SQIVND (reference sequence). Trimming took 8 bases from V and 5 from J, leaving 10 bases between them. CDR3 size: 12 residues. The CDR3 nucleotides are TGTGCCAGTGGAGTAGCGGACAATGAGCAGTTCTTC. Protein product: CASGVADNEQFF.

This chain links TRBV27 with TRBJ2-3; 8 positions agree with TRBD2. The CDR3 totals 15 residues. CDR1 MNHEY and CDR2 SMNVEV come from the germline V gene (reference sequence). V was pared by 4 bases and J by 5 bases, with 8 bases of the junction left unmatched. In nucleotides, the CDR3 is TGTGCCAGCAGTTCCGAAGCGGGGGTTTTAGATACGCAGTATTTT. Translated: CASSSEAGVLDTQYF.

The rearrangement joins TRBV25-1 to TRBJ1-3; D uncertain. This CDR3 has 16 amino acids. V lost 2 bases and J 0 bases, leaving 11 bases between the germline ends. Germline values: CDR1 MGHDK, CDR2 SYGVNS. In nucleotides, the CDR3 is TGTGCCAGCAGTGAAAGCGGCAAAACCTCTGGAAACACCATATATTTT. Translating gives CASSESGKTSGNTIYF.

The chain recombines TRBV7-9 with TRBJ1-1, with TRBD1 matching 7 bases. Germline values: CDR1 SEHNR, CDR2 FQNEAQ (reference sequence). This CDR3 spans 14 amino acids. The V gene end was trimmed by 5 bases and the J gene end by 1 base; junction bases not matched to a gene: 4. CDR3 loop: CASSQGVRNTEAFF. The CDR3, as DNA: TGTGCCAGCAGCCAGGGGGTGAGGAACACTGAAGCTTTCTTT. The variable domain in full, completed from reference TRBV7-9 and TRBJ1-1, reads DTGVSQNPRHKITKRGQNVTFRCDPISEHNRLYWYRQTLGQGPEFLTYFQNEAQLEKSRLLSDRFSAERPKGSFSTLEIQRTEQGDSAMYLCASSQGVRNTEAFFGQGTRLTVV.